The clone carrying this T cell receptor (beta chain) was counted ten times or more. Its antigen is still unknown. The source of the sample is a study of response to subunit inactivated influenza vaccine. TCRdb reanalysed the RT-PCR reads using MiXCR and keeps one entry per CDR3 protein. The table records around 470,000 distinct CDR3 sequences, approximately 6.9% of them present only once. This CDR3 spans 16 amino acids. After removal of 3 bases from V and 4 bases from J, the junction contained 6 bases not matched to a gene. The V gene's germline CDR1 is SGDLS and CDR2 YYNGEE. Study-level points and caveats: That few new T cells are recruited by each seasonal influenza vaccination was the authors' suggestion.

The sample in question was PBMCs from blood, obtained around 25 months after vaccination. V and J are TRBV9 and TRBJ2-3; 12 nucleotides match TRBD2. This receptor was taken from a man between 50 and 75 years old who received an inactivated influenza vaccine. Written as DNA, the CDR3 is TGTGCCAGCAGCGGACCACTAGCGGGGGGTGCAGATACGCAGTATTTT. Encoded protein: CASSGPLAGGADTQYF.